These 9 T cell receptor beta chains were all obtained from the same sample, sequenced in a study of PD-1 blockade in classical Hodgkin lymphoma. All the patients suffered relapse after autologous stem cell transplantation, and brentuximab vedotin exposure differed. Sequencing used immunoSEQ multiplex PCR; TCRdb keeps in-frame clones, though not all of them. The sample yields almost 85,000 clones, about nine tenths seen once. The sample in question was peripheral blood mononuclear cells (PBMCs), obtained at baseline. The source is a human donor with classical Hodgkin lymphoma.

The V gene is TRBV13, the J gene TRBJ2-1, with 8 bases that match TRBD2. CDR3 size: 15 residues. Germline loops: CDR1 PRHDT, CDR2 FYEKMQ (reference sequence). Losses at the gene ends were 3 bases for V and 0 bases for J; bases not matched to a gene: 1. CDR3 nucleotides: TGTGCCAGCAGCTTGAGCGGGAGCTCCTACAATGAGCAGTTCTTC. Protein sequence: CASSLSGSSYNEQFF.

The genes are TRBV14 and TRBJ1-5; D not certain. CDR1 is SGHDN, CDR2 FVKESK, per germline. The CDR3 length is 12 residues. V was trimmed by 2 bases and J by 15 bases, leaving 14 bases between them. The chain's CDR3 is CASSQSIGPGHF. As DNA, the CDR3 is TGTGCCAGCAGCCAATCAATTGGGCCTGGGCATTTT. Variable domain in full (rest from reference TRBV14 and TRBJ1-5): EAGVTQFPSHSVIEKGQTVTLRCDPISGHDNLYWYRRVMGKEIKFLLHFVKESKQDESGMPNNRFLAERTGGTYSTLKVQPAELEDSGVYFCASSQSIGPGHFGDGTRLSIL.

The rearrangement links TRBV7-9 to TRBJ2-7, with a possible D match to TRBD1 (5 bases). This CDR3 region has 16 residues. In germline, CDR1 is SEHNR, CDR2 FQNEAQ (reference sequence). Between the trimmed V and J ends, which lost 5 bases and 2 bases, there was a span of 19 bases. The CDR3 loop reads CASSLGAGAFPYEQYF. The CDR3 DNA sequence: TGTGCCAGCAGCCTAGGGGCCGGCGCCTTCCCCTACGAGCAGTACTTC.

As DNA, the CDR3 is TGTGCGTGCAGATACTCTATTAACTATGGCTACACCTTC. It encodes CACRYSINYGYTF. The rearrangement uses TRBV28 and TRBJ1-2, with D unresolved. The CDR3 runs to 13 residues. The V gene's germline CDR1 is MDHEN and CDR2 SYDVKM.

The chain employs TRBV5-4 and TRBJ2-7, with 9 bases that match TRBD1. The trim removed 0 bases at V and 3 bases at J, leaving 1 base unmatched. Looked up from germline, CDR1 is SGHNT and CDR2 is YYREEE (reference sequence). This CDR3 comprises 14 residues. The CDR3 sequence: CASSLGQGDYEQYF. In DNA form, the CDR3 reads TGTGCCAGCAGCTTGGGACAGGGGGACTACGAGCAGTACTTC.

This rearrangement joins TRBV5-1 to TRBJ1-1, with TRBD1 as a possible D gene (5 bases). Trimming cost V 0 bases and J 6 bases, with 18 bases left between them. CDR3 length: 16 residues. Germline loops: CDR1 SGHRS, CDR2 YFSETQ. CDR3 sequence (DNA): TGCGCCAGCAGCTTGGCGGGACCGGGACTGGAGGCTGAAGCTTTCTTT. As protein: CASSLAGPGLEAEAFF.

This clone was seen only once. The chain recombines TRBV10-2 with TRBJ2-2; a possible D gene is TRBD2 (6 bases). Deletions cut 6 bases from V and 1 base from J, with 18 bases between. Germline V lookup: CDR1 WSHSY, CDR2 SAAADI. There are 17 residues in the CDR3. The CDR3 loop is CASSVPGRGKNTGELFF. CDR3 DNA: TGCGCCAGCAGCGTCCCTGGTCGCGGGAAGAACACCGGGGAGCTGTTTTTT.

The chain is built from TRBV6-5 and TRBJ2-1; D may be TRBD1 or TRBD2 (5 bases each). Between the trimmed V and J ends, which lost 5 bases and 1 base, there was a span of 9 bases. CDR3 length: 14 residues. Germline V gene lookup returns CDR1 MNHEY and CDR2 SVGAGI. The chain's CDR3 is CASSTWGSYNEQFF. CDR3 bases: TGTGCCAGCAGTACCTGGGGGTCCTACAATGAGCAGTTCTTC.

V is TRBV7-9 and J is TRBJ2-7, with a tentative D call TRBD2 (5 bases). Between the trimmed V and J ends, which lost 5 bases and 5 bases, there was a span of 10 bases. This CDR3 has 12 amino acids. Germline V gives CDR1 SEHNR, CDR2 FQNEAQ (reference sequence). The CDR3 DNA sequence: TGTGCCAGCAGCGAGGGTACTAACGAGCAGTACTTC. Its protein is CASSEGTNEQYF. The whole variable domain, remainder taken from reference TRBV7-9 and TRBJ2-7, is DTGVSQNPRHKITKRGQNVTFRCDPISEHNRLYWYRQTLGQGPEFLTYFQNEAQLEKSRLLSDRFSAERPKGSFSTLEIQRTEQGDSAMYLCASSEGTNEQYFGPGTRLTVT.